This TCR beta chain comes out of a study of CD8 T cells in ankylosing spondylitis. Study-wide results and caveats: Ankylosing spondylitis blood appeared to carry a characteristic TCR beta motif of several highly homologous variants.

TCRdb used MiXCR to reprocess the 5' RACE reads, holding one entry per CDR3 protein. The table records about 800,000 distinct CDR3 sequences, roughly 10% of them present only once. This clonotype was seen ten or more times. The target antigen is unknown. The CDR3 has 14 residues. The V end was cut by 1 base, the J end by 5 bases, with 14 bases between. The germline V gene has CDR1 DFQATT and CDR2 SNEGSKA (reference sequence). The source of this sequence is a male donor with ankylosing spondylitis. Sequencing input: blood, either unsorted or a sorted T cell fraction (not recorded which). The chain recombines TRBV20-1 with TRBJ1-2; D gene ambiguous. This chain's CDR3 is CSARVTALLYGYTF. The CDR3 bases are TGCAGTGCTAGAGTTACTGCCCTCCTTTATGGCTACACCTTC.